The 29 T cell receptor beta chains listed next were all sequenced from one sample in a study of blood T cell repertoires in COVID-19. Assay used: immunoSEQ multiplex PCR; TCRdb lists only in-frame clones, some missing. The sample has about 180,000 clones; roughly 87% are singletons. The sequencing sample was made of peripheral blood. These receptor sequences come from a woman between 65 and 79 years old with acute or convalescent COVID-19.

The V call is TRBV9, the J call TRBJ2-2; D is possibly TRBD1 (6 bases). Germline loops: CDR1 SGDLS, CDR2 YYNGEE. The CDR3 has 17 residues. V dropped 3 bases and J dropped 2 bases, with 17 bases sitting between them. The CDR3 protein is CASSARSLDSNTGELFF. The CDR3 DNA reads as TGTGCCAGCAGCGCGCGATCGTTGGACAGTAACACCGGGGAGCTGTTTTTT.

The chain is built from TRBV19 and TRBJ2-2; the D gene is possibly TRBD1 (6 bases). V was pared by 6 bases and J by 3 bases, with 11 bases between. CDR1 LNHDA and CDR2 SQIVND come from the germline V gene (reference sequence). This CDR3 comprises 14 residues. The CDR3 sequence: CASRFTGHTGELFF. The CDR3 DNA follows: TGTGCCAGTAGGTTCACAGGGCACACCGGGGAGCTGTTTTTT.

V usage is TRBV5-1 and J usage is TRBJ2-1; 13 nucleotides align to TRBD2. The ends lost 5 bases at V and 7 bases at J; junction bases unmatched: 12. CDR3 length equals 17 residues. Germline CDR1 and CDR2: SGHRS and YFSETQ. CDR3 coding DNA: TGCGCCAGCAGTCGTACCGGGACTAGCGGGACGGGAAATGAGCAGTTCTTC. As protein: CASSRTGTSGTGNEQFF.

This clone was seen a single time. The chain employs TRBV7-9 and TRBJ1-1, with 10 nucleotides matching TRBD1. From germline, CDR1 is SEHNR and CDR2 FQNEAQ (reference sequence). The V segment lost 6 bases and the J segment 5 bases; nucleotides outside the gene matches: 3. The CDR3 consists of 13 residues. This CDR3 reads CASSGQGGTEAFF. The CDR3 DNA reads TGTGCCAGCAGTGGACAGGGGGGGACTGAAGCTTTCTTT.

CDR3 loop: CASSQDLRNTEAFF. The CDR3 DNA follows: TGCGCCAGCAGCCAAGATTTGAGGAACACTGAAGCTTTCTTT. V gene TRBV4-3 combines with J gene TRBJ1-1; unclear D gene. Trimming took off 0 bases at V and 1 base at J, with 6 bases between the two ends. The CDR3 consists of 14 residues. Germline V lookup: CDR1 LGHNA, CDR2 YSLEER.

The V and J genes are TRBV7-2 and TRBJ1-1; 10 bases are shared with TRBD1. This CDR3 spans 21 amino acids. Trimming took 0 bases from V and 1 from J; bases not matched to a gene: 17. Germline CDR1 reads SGHTA; CDR2 reads FQGNSA. The CDR3 loop reads CASSLAPRQGADRRRNTEAFF. The CDR3 bases are TGTGCCAGCAGCTTAGCCCCGCGACAGGGGGCTGATAGGAGAAGGAACACTGAAGCTTTCTTT.

V and J are TRBV7-2 and TRBJ2-3, with D possibly TRBD1 on 8 matching bases. The V and J ends lost 4 bases and 1 base respectively, with 15 bases between them. The germline CDR1 and CDR2 sequences are SGHTA and FQGNSA. The CDR3 contains 16 residues. The CDR3 loop reads CASSSNRGRGTDTQYF. For the CDR3, the DNA is TGTGCCAGCAGCTCGAACAGGGGGAGGGGCACAGATACGCAGTATTTT.

The J gene is TRBJ2-1, the V gene TRBV28, with TRBD2 as a possible D gene (5 bases). The CDR3 is 15 amino acids. Looked up from germline, CDR1 is MDHEN and CDR2 is SYDVKM. V was pared by 6 bases and J by 3 bases, with 15 bases between. CDR3 bases: TGTGCCAGCAGCCACTTAGCGAAACGCTACAATGAGCAGTTCTTC. Translated: CASSHLAKRYNEQFF. Combining the CDR3 with reference TRBV28 and TRBJ2-1 gives the whole variable domain DVKVTQSSRYLVKRTGEKVFLECVQDMDHENMFWYRQDPGLGLRLIYFSYDVKMKEKGDIPEGYSVSREKKERFSLILESASTNQTSMYLCASSHLAKRYNEQFFGPGTRLTVL.

The CDR3 reads CASSQGAGRNPEQFF. CDR3 DNA sequence: TGCGCCAGCAGCCAAGGGGCAGGTCGCAATCCTGAGCAGTTCTTC. The gene calls are TRBV4-3 and TRBJ2-1; D unclear. V dropped 1 base and J dropped 9 bases, with 16 bases sitting between them. The CDR3 is 15 residues long. Germline loops: CDR1 LGHNA, CDR2 YSLEER.

This clone was observed once. This CDR3 reads CASSVTGLAVSYEQYF. DNA of the CDR3: TGTGCCAGCAGTGTAACGGGACTAGCGGTCTCCTACGAGCAGTACTTC. The chain links TRBV6-1 to TRBJ2-7; TRBD2 agrees at 11 bases. This CDR3 is built from 16 residues. Germline V gene lookup returns CDR1 MNHNS and CDR2 SASEGT. V lost 4 bases to trimming and J lost 0 bases; unmatched junction nucleotides: 5.

This clone was seen a few times. This sequence joins TRBV9 and TRBJ2-7, with 7 bases lining up with TRBD1. Trimming removed 0 bases from V and 2 bases from J; junction bases left unmatched: 5. The CDR3 consists of 15 residues. The germline CDR1 and CDR2 sequences are SGDLS and YYNGEE. The DNA of the CDR3 is TGTGCCAGCAGCGTAGCCGACAGGGTCACCTACGAGCAGTACTTC. This encodes CASSVADRVTYEQYF.

CDR3 sequence: CASSPRPQQTFF. CDR3 in DNA: TGTGCCAGCAGCCCCCGGCCACAACAGACGTTCTTC. The rearrangement links TRBV11-3 to TRBJ2-1; D is ambiguous. The V end lost 5 bases, the J end lost 15 bases, and 17 bases lay between the germline ends. CDR3 size: 12 residues. In germline, CDR1 is SGHNT, CDR2 YENEEA.

This clone was seen a few times. The chain links TRBV11-2 to TRBJ1-3; the D gene is possibly TRBD1 (6 bases). The CDR3 loop spans 19 amino acids. Germline V lookup: CDR1 SGHAT, CDR2 FQNNGV. The V end lost 5 bases, the J end lost 0 bases, and 23 bases lay between the germline ends. The CDR3 is CASSAWVHREGHSGNTIYF. The CDR3 DNA is TGTGCCAGCAGCGCTTGGGTACACAGGGAAGGACACTCTGGAAACACCATATATTTT.

The chain recombines TRBV6-2 or TRBV6-3 with TRBJ2-3; 10 bases line up with TRBD2. The ends lost 5 bases at V and 5 bases at J; junction bases unmatched: 4. Germline CDR1 is MNHEY and CDR2 is SVGEGT. This CDR3 spans 14 amino acids. The CDR3 nucleotides are TGTGCCAGCAGTCTAGCGGGAGTTAAAGATACGCAGTATTTT. Encoded protein: CASSLAGVKDTQYF.

The rearrangement links TRBV7-2 to TRBJ2-5, with 10 bases matching TRBD2. CDR1 SGHTA and CDR2 FQGNSA come from the germline V gene. The V gene end was trimmed by 1 base and the J gene end by 7 bases; junction bases not matched to a gene: 9. The CDR3 length is 16 residues. DNA for the CDR3: TGTGCCAGCAGCTTAGGAGGTAGCGGGGGGCCCTGGACCCAGTACTTC. As protein: CASSLGGSGGPWTQYF.

This clone has only one observation. V and J are TRBV6-5 and TRBJ2-5; 8 bases fit TRBD1. This CDR3 contains 13 residues. Germline values: CDR1 MNHEY, CDR2 SVGAGI. Trimming cost V 5 bases and J 3 bases; bases outside gene matches: 2. The CDR3, as DNA: TGTGCCAGCAGTCAGGACAGGGAAGAGACCCAGTACTTC. Translating gives CASSQDREETQYF.

This chain uses TRBV3-1 (or the pseudogene TRBV3-2) with TRBJ1-6; D not certain. V was shortened by 8 bases and J by 8 bases, with 19 bases between the two germline ends. Looked up from germline, CDR1 is LGHDT and CDR2 is YNNKEL (reference sequence). CDR3 length equals 15 residues. Here the CDR3 reads CASGAVSLGDSPLHF. In nucleotides, the CDR3 is TGTGCCAGCGGCGCGGTCTCCCTCGGGGATTCACCCCTCCACTTT.

This clone was found once. The chain couples TRBV12-3 or TRBV12-4 to TRBJ1-5, with D unclear. The CDR3 length is 13 residues. V was shortened by 1 base and J by 4 bases, with 5 bases between the two germline ends. The CDR3 nucleotides are TGTGCCAGCAGTTTAGTACGGAATCAGCCCCAGCATTTT. It encodes CASSLVRNQPQHF.

The gene calls are TRBV28 and TRBJ2-7, with TRBD2 matching over 13 bases. Trimming took 6 bases from V and 4 from J; bases not matched to a gene: 3. The CDR3 runs to 14 residues. The V gene's germline CDR1 is MDHEN and CDR2 SYDVKM. The CDR3: CASRRLAGGYEQYF. In DNA, the CDR3 is TGTGCCAGCAGACGACTAGCGGGGGGATACGAGCAGTACTTC.

The CDR3: CASSPRTGSGEQYF. Written as DNA, the CDR3 is TGTGCCAGCAGTCCTCGGACAGGGTCCGGAGAGCAGTACTTC. This chain joins TRBV27 and TRBJ2-7; 8 bases line up with TRBD1. The CDR3 spans 14 residues. CDR1 and CDR2 from the germline V gene are MNHEY and SMNVEV (reference sequence). Germline trimming cut 5 bases from V and 7 bases from J; bases unmatched to any gene: 10.

V and J are TRBV7-9 and TRBJ1-5; 8 nucleotides match TRBD1. In germline, CDR1 is SEHNR, CDR2 FQNEAQ (reference sequence). This CDR3 has 15 residues. V was clipped by 5 bases and J by 7 bases; unmatched bases: 10. CDR3 nucleotide sequence: TGTGCCAGCAGCCCAGGGACAGGTGGTGGCCAGCCCCAGCATTTT. Residues: CASSPGTGGGQPQHF.

In its sample, this clone was seen a few times. The chain links TRBV7-9 to TRBJ1-1, with TRBD1 as a possible D gene (5 bases). The CDR3 covers 15 residues. Trimming removed 5 bases from V and 3 bases from J, with 16 bases in between. Germline CDR1 and CDR2: SEHNR and FQNEAQ (reference sequence). CDR3: CASSPSGITYTEAFF. The CDR3 DNA follows: TGTGCCAGCAGCCCCTCAGGGATCACCTACACTGAAGCTTTCTTT.

In its sample, this clone was seen once. This sequence joins TRBV18 and TRBJ2-1; 14 positions match TRBD2. The CDR3 runs 16 residues. Germline CDR1 KGHSH, CDR2 LQKENI. The ends lost 3 bases at V and 9 bases at J; junction bases unmatched: 7. CDR3 residues: CASSPLTSGGAGEQFF. Written as DNA, the CDR3 is TGTGCCAGCTCACCCCTGACTAGCGGGGGGGCCGGTGAGCAGTTCTTC.

Only a few counts were recorded for this clone. The chain links TRBV27 to TRBJ2-5; unclear D gene. The CDR3 has 13 amino acids. Germline CDR1 MNHEY, CDR2 SMNVEV (reference sequence). Trimming took off 2 bases at V and 2 bases at J, with 6 bases between the two ends. The CDR3 coding sequence is TGTGCCAGCAGTTTAAACAGACAAGAGACCCAGTACTTC. This gives the protein CASSLNRQETQYF.

The chain joins TRBV27 to TRBJ1-4; TRBD1 might be the D (6 bases). In germline, CDR1 is MNHEY, CDR2 SMNVEV (reference sequence). V shed 3 bases and J shed 13 bases, with 21 bases lying between them. There are 15 residues in the CDR3. The CDR3, as DNA: TGTGCCAGCAGTTTTGCAGGGGTACCCCGGGGGGGACTGTTTTTT. Translation: CASSFAGVPRGGLFF.

The chain employs TRBV19 and TRBJ1-2; D remains ambiguous. Trimming removed 5 bases at V and 8 bases at J, with 9 bases between. CDR1 and CDR2 (germline): LNHDA, SQIVND (reference sequence). The CDR3 is made up of 11 amino acids. The CDR3 DNA follows: TGTGCCAGTAGTGCCAGTTGGGGCTACACCTTC. It translates to CASSASWGYTF.

This rearrangement joins TRBV6-5 to TRBJ2-1; 8 nucleotides line up with TRBD1. CDR1 and CDR2 from the germline V gene are MNHEY and SVGAGI. This CDR3 region has 15 residues. With 2 bases clipped from V and 11 bases from J, the junction kept 11 bases outside the gene matches. CDR3 sequence (DNA): TGTGCCAGCAGTTACGAGGGGGCCGGACAGGGTCAGCAGTTCTTC. Amino acid sequence: CASSYEGAGQGQQFF.

The chain recombines TRBV5-1 with TRBJ2-1; 12 positions agree with TRBD2. Germline V gene sequence: CDR1 SGHRS, CDR2 YFSETQ. The CDR3 has 17 amino acids. V shed 3 bases, J shed 6 bases, and the junction held 10 bases outside the gene matches. In nucleotides, the CDR3 is TGCGCCAGCAGCTCACTGACTAGCGGGAGAGGTCCCAATGAGCAGTTCTTC. The encoded protein is CASSSLTSGRGPNEQFF.

The genes are TRBV6-6 and TRBJ1-2; D gene unclear. Germline-derived CDR1 and CDR2 are MNHNY and SVGAGI (reference sequence). The V end was cut by 7 bases, the J end by 5 bases, with 17 bases between. This CDR3 has 14 residues. The CDR3 loop is CASTDMGRGYGYTF. The CDR3 coding sequence is TGTGCCAGCACCGACATGGGCCGGGGTTATGGCTACACCTTC.